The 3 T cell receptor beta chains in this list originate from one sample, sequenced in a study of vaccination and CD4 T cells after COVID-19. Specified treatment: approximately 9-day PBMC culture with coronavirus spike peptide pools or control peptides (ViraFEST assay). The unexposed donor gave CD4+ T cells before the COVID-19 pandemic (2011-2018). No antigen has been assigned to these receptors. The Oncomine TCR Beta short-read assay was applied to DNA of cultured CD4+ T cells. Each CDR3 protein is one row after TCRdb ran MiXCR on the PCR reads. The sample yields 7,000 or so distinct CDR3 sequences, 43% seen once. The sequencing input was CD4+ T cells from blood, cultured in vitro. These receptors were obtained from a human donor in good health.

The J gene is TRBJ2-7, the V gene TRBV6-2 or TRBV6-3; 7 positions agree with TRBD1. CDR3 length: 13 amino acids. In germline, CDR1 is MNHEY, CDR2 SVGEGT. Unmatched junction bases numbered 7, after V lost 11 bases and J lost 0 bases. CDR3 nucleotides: TGTGCCCACAACAGGGGCCACTCCTACGAGCAGTACTTC. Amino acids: CAHNRGHSYEQYF.

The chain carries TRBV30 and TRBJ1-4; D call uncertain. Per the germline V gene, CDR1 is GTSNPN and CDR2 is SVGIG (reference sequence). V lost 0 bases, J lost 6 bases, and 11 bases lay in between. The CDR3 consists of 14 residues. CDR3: CAWSVTGSDEKLFF. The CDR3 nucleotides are TGTGCCTGGAGTGTAACGGGGTCGGATGAAAAACTGTTTTTT.

CDR3 coding DNA: TGTGCCAGCAGTTTATCCTCCGGGACTTCGCGTGGCTACACCTTC. It translates to CASSLSSGTSRGYTF. This chain links TRBV27 with TRBJ1-2, with D possibly matching TRBD1 (5 bases). Germline V gene data show CDR1 as MNHEY and CDR2 as SMNVEV (reference sequence). Trimming shortened V by 0 bases and J by 7 bases, and 15 bases separated the two germline ends. This CDR3 has 15 residues.